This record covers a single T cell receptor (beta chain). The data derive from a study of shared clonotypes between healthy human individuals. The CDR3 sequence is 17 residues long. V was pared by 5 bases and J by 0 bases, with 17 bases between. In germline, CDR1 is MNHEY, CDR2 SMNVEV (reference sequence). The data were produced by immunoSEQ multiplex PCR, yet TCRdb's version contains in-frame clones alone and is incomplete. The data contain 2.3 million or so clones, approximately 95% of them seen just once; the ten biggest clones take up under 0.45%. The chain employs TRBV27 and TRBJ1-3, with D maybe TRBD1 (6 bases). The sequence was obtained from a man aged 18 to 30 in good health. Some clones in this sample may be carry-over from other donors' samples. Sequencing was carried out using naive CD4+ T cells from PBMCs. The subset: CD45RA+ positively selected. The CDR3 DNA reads TGTGCCAGCAGTCCGCGTGGGGGGGGCATCTCTGGAAACACCATATATTTT. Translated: CASSPRGGGISGNTIYF.